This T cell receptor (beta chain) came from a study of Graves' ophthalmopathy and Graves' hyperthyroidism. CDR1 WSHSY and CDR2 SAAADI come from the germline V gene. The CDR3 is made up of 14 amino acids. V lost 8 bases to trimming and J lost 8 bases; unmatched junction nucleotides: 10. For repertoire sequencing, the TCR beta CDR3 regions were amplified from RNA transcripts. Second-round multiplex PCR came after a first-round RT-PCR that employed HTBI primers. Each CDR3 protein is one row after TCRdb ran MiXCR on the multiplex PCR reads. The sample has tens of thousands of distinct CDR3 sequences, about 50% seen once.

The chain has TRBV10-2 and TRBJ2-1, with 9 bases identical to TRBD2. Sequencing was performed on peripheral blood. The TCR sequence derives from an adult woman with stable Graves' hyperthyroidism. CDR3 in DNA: TGCGCCAGCCCTGGTGCGGGAGGGCCAGATGAGCAGTTCTTC. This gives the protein CASPGAGGPDEQFF.